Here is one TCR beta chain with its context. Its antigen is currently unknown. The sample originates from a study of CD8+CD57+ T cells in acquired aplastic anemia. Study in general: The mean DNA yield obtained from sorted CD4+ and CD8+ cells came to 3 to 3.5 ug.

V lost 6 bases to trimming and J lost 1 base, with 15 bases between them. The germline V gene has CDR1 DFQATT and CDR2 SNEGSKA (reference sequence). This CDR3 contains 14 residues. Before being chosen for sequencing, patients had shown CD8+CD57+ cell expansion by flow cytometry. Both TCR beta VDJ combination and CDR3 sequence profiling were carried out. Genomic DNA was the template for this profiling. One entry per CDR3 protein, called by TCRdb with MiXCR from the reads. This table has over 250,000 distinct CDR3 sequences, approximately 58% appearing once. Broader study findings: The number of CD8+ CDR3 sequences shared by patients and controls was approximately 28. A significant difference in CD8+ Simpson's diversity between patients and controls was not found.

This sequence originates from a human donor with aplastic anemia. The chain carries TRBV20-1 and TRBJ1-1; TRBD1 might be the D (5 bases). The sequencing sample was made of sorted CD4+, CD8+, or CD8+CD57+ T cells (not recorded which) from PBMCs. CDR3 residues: CSAPPTVRNTEAFF. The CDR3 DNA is TGCAGTGCCCCACCGACAGTGAGGAACACTGAAGCTTTCTTT.